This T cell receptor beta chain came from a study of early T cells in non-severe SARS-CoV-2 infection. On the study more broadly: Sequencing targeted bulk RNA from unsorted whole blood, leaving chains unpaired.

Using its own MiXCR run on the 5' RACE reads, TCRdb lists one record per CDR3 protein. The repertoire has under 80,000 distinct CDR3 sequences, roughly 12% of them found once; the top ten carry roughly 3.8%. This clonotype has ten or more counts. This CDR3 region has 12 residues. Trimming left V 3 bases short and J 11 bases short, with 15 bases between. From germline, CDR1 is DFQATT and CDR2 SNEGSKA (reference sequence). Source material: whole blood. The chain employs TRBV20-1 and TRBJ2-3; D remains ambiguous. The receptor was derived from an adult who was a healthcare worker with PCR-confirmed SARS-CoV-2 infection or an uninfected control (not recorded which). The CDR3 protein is CSASKSLTMQYF. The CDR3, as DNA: TGCAGTGCTAGTAAGAGTCTCACCATGCAGTATTTT.